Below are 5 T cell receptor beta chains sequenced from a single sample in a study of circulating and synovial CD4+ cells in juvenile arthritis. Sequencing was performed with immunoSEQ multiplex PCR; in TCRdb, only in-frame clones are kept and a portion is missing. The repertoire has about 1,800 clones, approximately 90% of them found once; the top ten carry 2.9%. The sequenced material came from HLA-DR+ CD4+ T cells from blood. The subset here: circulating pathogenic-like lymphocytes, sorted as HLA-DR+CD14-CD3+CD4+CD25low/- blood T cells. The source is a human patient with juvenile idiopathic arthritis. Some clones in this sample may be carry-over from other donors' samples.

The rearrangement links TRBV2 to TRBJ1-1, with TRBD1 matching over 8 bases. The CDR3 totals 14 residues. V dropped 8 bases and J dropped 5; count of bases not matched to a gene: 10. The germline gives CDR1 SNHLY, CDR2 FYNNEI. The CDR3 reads CASSRQGMGTEAFF. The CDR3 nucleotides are TGTGCCAGCTCGAGACAGGGGATGGGAACTGAAGCTTTCTTT.

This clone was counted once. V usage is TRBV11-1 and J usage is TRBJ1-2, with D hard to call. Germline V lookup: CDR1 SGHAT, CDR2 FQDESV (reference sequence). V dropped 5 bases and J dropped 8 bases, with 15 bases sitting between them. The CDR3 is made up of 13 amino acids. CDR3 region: CASSLRTLTGYTF. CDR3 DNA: TGTGCCAGCAGCCTTCGGACTCTTACGGGCTACACCTTC.

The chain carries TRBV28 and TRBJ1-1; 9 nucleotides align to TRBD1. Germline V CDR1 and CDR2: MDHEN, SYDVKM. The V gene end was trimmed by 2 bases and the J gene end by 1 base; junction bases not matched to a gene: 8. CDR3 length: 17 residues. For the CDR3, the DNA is TGTGCCAGCAGTTTACCTACAGGGGGCGCGTGGAACACTGAAGCTTTCTTT. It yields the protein CASSLPTGGAWNTEAFF.

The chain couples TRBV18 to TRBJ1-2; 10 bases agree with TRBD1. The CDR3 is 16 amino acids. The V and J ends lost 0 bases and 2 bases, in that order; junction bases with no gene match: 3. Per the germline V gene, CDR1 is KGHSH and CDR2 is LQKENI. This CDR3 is CASSPPGTGANYGYTF. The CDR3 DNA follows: TGTGCCAGCTCACCACCGGGGACAGGGGCCAACTATGGCTACACCTTC.

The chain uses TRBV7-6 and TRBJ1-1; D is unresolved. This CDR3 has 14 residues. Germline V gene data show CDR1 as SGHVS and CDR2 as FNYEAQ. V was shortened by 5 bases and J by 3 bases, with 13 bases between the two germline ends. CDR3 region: CASSEEGGYTEAFF. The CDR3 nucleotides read TGTGCCAGCAGCGAGGAGGGAGGTTACACTGAAGCTTTCTTT.